Below are 28 T cell receptor beta chains sequenced from a single sample in a study of blood T cell repertoires in COVID-19. Method: immunoSEQ multiplex PCR; TCRdb's copy keeps in-frame clones and lacks some. This sample yields about 150,000 clones, of which about four fifths are seen a single time; 25% to 35% belongs to the top ten. What was sequenced was peripheral blood. The receptor source for this set is a woman aged 55-69 years with acute or convalescent COVID-19.

CDR3 DNA sequence: TGTGCCAGCAGCCAAGATAGACGCCGGGGGGACCAAGAGACCCAGTACTTC. It codes for CASSQDRRRGDQETQYF. This chain connects TRBV3-1 (or the pseudogene TRBV3-2) to TRBJ2-5, with TRBD2 matching 7 bases. Germline CDR1 reads LGHDT; CDR2 reads YNNKEL (reference sequence). CDR3 size: 17 residues. With V trimmed by 0 bases and J by 0 bases, 7 bases remained unmatched.

This sequence joins TRBV29-1 and TRBJ2-5; 10 bases line up with TRBD2. Trimming cost V 6 bases and J 6 bases; bases outside gene matches: 13. The CDR3 is 15 residues long. Germline lookup yields CDR1 SQVTM and CDR2 ANQGSEA. The CDR3 DNA reads as TGCAGCGTGCAAAAATTAGCGGGGGGCGACCAGACCCAGTACTTC. It is translated as CSVQKLAGGDQTQYF. Using reference TRBV29-1 and TRBJ2-5 for the parts outside the CDR3, the full variable domain is SAVISQKPSRDICQRGTSLTIQCQVDSQVTMMFWYRQQPGQSLTLIATANQGSEATYESGFVIDKFPISRPNLTFSTLTVSNMSPEDSSIYLCSVQKLAGGDQTQYFGPGTRLLVL.

The rearrangement uses TRBV29-1 and TRBJ1-1, with no clear D. Per the germline V gene, CDR1 is SQVTM and CDR2 is ANQGSEA. The CDR3 length is 12 residues. V shed 6 bases and J shed 11 bases, with 19 bases lying between them. The CDR3 DNA reads TGCAGCGTGGAGGGTGGCGGGCTGGGGGCTTTCTTT. Its translation: CSVEGGGLGAFF. The full variable domain, its missing parts supplied by reference TRBV29-1 and TRBJ1-1, is SAVISQKPSRDICQRGTSLTIQCQVDSQVTMMFWYRQQPGQSLTLIATANQGSEATYESGFVIDKFPISRPNLTFSTLTVSNMSPEDSSIYLCSVEGGGLGAFFGQGTRLTVV.

This chain connects TRBV4-1 to TRBJ1-6; D is undetermined. This CDR3 is built from 13 residues. Germline CDR1 MGHRA, CDR2 YSYEKL. Trimming took 4 bases from V and 7 from J, leaving 8 bases between them. The CDR3 loop reads CASSPSGNSPLHF. The CDR3 DNA sequence: TGCGCCAGCAGCCCCTCCGGGAATTCACCCCTCCACTTT.

The genes are TRBV30 and TRBJ2-5, with a tentative D call TRBD2 (5 bases). V lost 2 bases and J lost 2, with 12 bases in between. CDR3 size: 14 residues. The V gene's germline CDR1 is GTSNPN and CDR2 SVGIG (reference sequence). The CDR3 DNA reads TGTGCCTGGAGTATCTGGGGAGCTCAAGAGACCCAGTACTTC. This sequence encodes CAWSIWGAQETQYF. The entire variable domain, with the rest obtained from reference TRBV30 and TRBJ2-5, is as follows: SQTIHQWPATLVQPVGSPLSLECTVEGTSNPNLYWYRQAAGRGLQLLFYSVGIGQISSEVPQNLSASRPQDRQFILSSKKLLLSDSGFYLCAWSIWGAQETQYFGPGTRLLVL.

This rearrangement joins TRBV27 to TRBJ2-3; 10 bases line up with TRBD2. The germline V gene encodes CDR1 MNHEY and CDR2 SMNVEV (reference sequence). V trimming: 5 bases; J trimming: 4 bases; junction bases outside the gene matches: 6. This CDR3 has 15 amino acids. The CDR3 DNA reads as TGTGCCAGCAGTCTAACTAGCGGGGTGGCAGATACGCAGTATTTT. This translates into CASSLTSGVADTQYF.

The chain links TRBV27 to TRBJ2-3; D perhaps matches TRBD1 (5 bases). CDR3 length equals 14 residues. Deletions cut 10 bases from V and 2 bases from J, with 16 bases between. Per the germline V gene, CDR1 is MNHEY and CDR2 is SMNVEV (reference sequence). The CDR3 loop reads CAIRRIGDTDTQYF. CDR3 DNA: TGTGCCATCCGTAGAATAGGGGACACAGATACGCAGTATTTT.

The V call is TRBV9, the J call TRBJ1-3, with TRBD1 as a possible D gene (5 bases). CDR3 length: 15 residues. Trimming left V 4 bases short and J 5 bases short, with 16 bases between. Germline V gene lookup returns CDR1 SGDLS and CDR2 YYNGEE. DNA of the CDR3: TGTGCCAGCAGCCCCAATCCGGACAAAAGAAACACCATATATTTT. Protein product: CASSPNPDKRNTIYF.

The chain carries TRBV2 and TRBJ2-3; 10 positions agree with TRBD2. V was pared by 10 bases and J by 1 base, with 8 bases of the junction left unmatched. CDR1 and CDR2 from the germline V gene are SNHLY and FYNNEI. This CDR3 contains 15 residues. DNA for the CDR3: TGTGCCACCCGCACCGGGACTAGCGGCACAGATACGCAGTATTTT. Protein sequence: CATRTGTSGTDTQYF.

V and J are TRBV11-3 and TRBJ2-3, with 9 bases aligning to TRBD1. After removal of 2 bases from V and 5 bases from J, the junction contained 11 bases not matched to a gene. CDR1 is SGHNT, CDR2 YENEEA, per germline. The CDR3 is made up of 17 amino acids. The CDR3 region is CASSLPGTGPSRDTQYF. CDR3 DNA sequence: TGTGCCAGCAGCTTACCCGGGACAGGGCCGTCGAGAGATACGCAGTATTTT. The full variable domain, completed using reference TRBV11-3 and TRBJ2-3, is EAGVVQSPRYKIIEKKQPVAFWCNPISGHNTLYWYLQNLGQGPELLIRYENEEAVDDSQLPKDRFSAERLKGVDSTLKIQPAELGDSAVYLCASSLPGTGPSRDTQYFGPGTRLTVL.

Points on this clone: At one boundary the junction diverges from the germline segment, which might be a read error. The chain joins TRBV7-8 to TRBJ1-1, with D uncertain. CDR3 length: 11 residues. Germline CDR1 and CDR2: SGHVS and FQNEAQ. The CDR3 here is CASSLGLLAFF. The CDR3 region has the DNA TGTGCCAGCAGTTTAGGACTTCTAGCTTTCTTT.

This clone was detected many times. The rearrangement joins TRBV7-9 to TRBJ2-7, with 8 bases aligning to TRBD1. Germline V CDR1 and CDR2: SEHNR, FQNEAQ (reference sequence). The V segment lost 1 base and the J segment 5 bases; nucleotides outside the gene matches: 10. This CDR3 is built from 16 residues. The DNA of the CDR3 is TGTGCCAGCAGCTTAGTAGGGGCAGGGGGCTTTCACGAGCAGTACTTC. The encoded protein is CASSLVGAGGFHEQYF.

This clone was observed a handful of times. V gene TRBV6-5 combines with J gene TRBJ1-2, with D perhaps TRBD1 (6 bases). The germline V and J ends were trimmed by 7 bases and 6 bases, with 15 bases remaining between them. CDR3 size: 13 residues. The V gene's germline CDR1 is MNHEY and CDR2 SVGAGI. CDR3 in amino acids: CASKIDRFDGYTF. The CDR3 DNA reads as TGTGCCAGCAAAATAGACAGGTTCGATGGCTACACCTTC.

The chain joins TRBV7-3 to TRBJ2-2, with a possible D match to TRBD2 (6 bases). CDR1 and CDR2 from the germline V gene are SGHTA and FQGTGA. Trimming removed 2 bases from V and 2 bases from J, with 18 bases in between. This CDR3 contains 18 residues. CDR3 DNA: TGTGCCAGCAGCTTACGCGGTCCGGGACTGACTAACACCGGGGAGCTGTTTTTT. It specifies CASSLRGPGLTNTGELFF.

The V and J genes are TRBV9 and TRBJ2-5; 9 bases map to TRBD2. This CDR3 region has 17 residues. Germline V CDR1 and CDR2: SGDLS, YYNGEE. V was clipped by 0 bases and J by 4 bases; unmatched bases: 10. The CDR3 bases are TGTGCCAGCAGCGTAGGGGCAGCGGGGGGTTCGGTAGAGACCCAGTACTTC. Translating it yields CASSVGAAGGSVETQYF.

The count of this clone is one. The CDR3 is CASSPRAGLAFF. The CDR3 DNA sequence: TGTGCCAGCAGCCCCCGGGCAGGGTTAGCTTTCTTT. The genes are TRBV11-2 and TRBJ1-1, with D maybe TRBD1 (5 bases). CDR3 size: 12 residues. Germline V CDR1 and CDR2: SGHAT, FQNNGV. Trimming pared 5 bases from V and 10 bases from J, leaving 14 bases between.

The rearrangement joins TRBV27 to TRBJ1-6; 10 bases are a match to TRBD1. CDR1 is MNHEY, CDR2 SMNVEV, per germline (reference sequence). The CDR3 covers 13 residues. V lost 5 bases and J lost 11; bases outside the gene matches: 3. The CDR3 bases are TGTGCCAGCAGTGAGGGACAGGGGACACCCCTCCACTTT. It yields the protein CASSEGQGTPLHF.

Here the CDR3 DNA reads TGTGCCAGCAGCGGACAGGGGGTCCGCAATTCACCCCTCCACTTT. Its translation: CASSGQGVRNSPLHF. The chain employs TRBV2 and TRBJ1-6; 10 positions match TRBD1. The V and J ends lost 6 bases and 7 bases, in that order; junction bases with no gene match: 6. The germline CDR1 and CDR2 sequences are SNHLY and FYNNEI. The CDR3 has 15 amino acids.

This clone showed up just a few times. V is TRBV3-1 (or the pseudogene TRBV3-2) and J is TRBJ1-2; a weak D match, TRBD1 (5 bases). Trimming took 1 base from V and 4 from J, leaving 19 bases between them. CDR3 length equals 17 residues. CDR1 and CDR2 (germline): LGHDT, YNNKEL (reference sequence). The CDR3 coding sequence is TGTGCCAGCAGCCAAGGGGCCCTGACAGCAGGTACCTATGGCTACACCTTC. It specifies CASSQGALTAGTYGYTF.

The V call is TRBV19, the J call TRBJ1-1, with TRBD1 matching over 9 bases. CDR3 size: 15 residues. Losses at the gene ends were 5 bases for V and 5 bases for J; bases not matched to a gene: 9. Germline CDR1 LNHDA, CDR2 SQIVND (reference sequence). DNA for the CDR3: TGTGCCAGTAGTGATCCGGGACAGGGAAAAACTGAAGCTTTCTTT. Translated, it gives CASSDPGQGKTEAFF. Using reference TRBV19 and TRBJ1-1 for the parts outside the CDR3, the full variable domain is DGGITQSPKYLFRKEGQNVTLSCEQNLNHDAMYWYRQDPGQGLRLIYYSQIVNDFQKGDIAEGYSVSREKKESFPLTVTSAQKNPTAFYLCASSDPGQGKTEAFFGQGTRLTVV.

This clone was observed a handful of times. The chain combines TRBV21-1 with TRBJ1-1. TRBV21-1 corresponds to a pseudogene. This CDR3 contains 15 residues. CDR3 sequence reads: CASAIRGSMNTEAFF. The DNA for the CDR3 is TGTGCCAGCGCTATACGGGGGTCCATGAACACTGAAGCTTTCTTT.

This clone appeared once. This chain uses TRBV27 with TRBJ2-7, with 11 bases identical to TRBD2. The germline V gene has CDR1 MNHEY and CDR2 SMNVEV (reference sequence). Germline trimming cut 6 bases from V and 6 bases from J; bases unmatched to any gene: 7. The CDR3 runs 14 residues. CDR3 amino acids: CASSQTSGNREQYV. DNA for the CDR3: TGTGCCAGCAGCCAGACTAGCGGGAACCGCGAGCAGTACGTC.

In nucleotides, the CDR3 is TGCGCCAGCAGCTTCGGCGGCAGGGGGGACCAAGAGACCCAGTACTTC. This translates into CASSFGGRGDQETQYF. This sequence joins TRBV5-1 and TRBJ2-5; the D gene is possibly TRBD1 (7 bases). CDR3 length equals 16 residues. The germline V and J ends were trimmed by 2 bases and 0 bases, with 14 bases remaining between them. Germline V gene data show CDR1 as SGHRS and CDR2 as YFSETQ.

The rearrangement uses TRBV27 and TRBJ1-6, with 9 bases matching TRBD1. CDR3 length: 14 amino acids. Germline lookup yields CDR1 MNHEY and CDR2 SMNVEV (reference sequence). V was pared by 6 bases and J by 7 bases, with 4 bases of the junction left unmatched. As DNA, the CDR3 is TGTGCCAGCAGGACAGGGACAGGGAATTCACCCCTCCACTTT. Residues: CASRTGTGNSPLHF.

A word on this clone: The sample contains more than one DNA sequence encoding this CDR3. CDR3 sequence reads: CASSIGQGREKLFF. The CDR3 nucleotides are TGTGCCAGTAGTATAGGACAGGGCAGGGAAAAACTGTTTTTT. The J gene is TRBJ1-4, the V gene TRBV19; TRBD1 matches 7 bases. From germline, CDR1 is LNHDA and CDR2 SQIVND (reference sequence). This CDR3 is 14 amino acids long. Losses at the gene ends were 1 base for V and 8 bases for J; bases not matched to a gene: 4.

This CDR3 is CASSQVPDRLVNTGELFF. As DNA, the CDR3 is TGCGCCAGCAGCCAAGTTCCAGACAGGCTAGTTAACACCGGGGAGCTGTTTTTT. V is TRBV4-1 and J is TRBJ2-2; TRBD1 might be the D (6 bases). The length of the CDR3 is 18 residues. From germline, CDR1 is MGHRA and CDR2 YSYEKL. Between the trimmed V and J ends, which lost 1 base and 2 bases, there was a span of 17 bases.

This rearrangement joins TRBV5-1 to TRBJ1-6; D remains ambiguous. CDR3 length: 17 amino acids. V shed 0 bases and J shed 5 bases, with 15 bases lying between them. Germline loops: CDR1 SGHRS, CDR2 YFSETQ. The DNA for the CDR3 is TGCGCCAGCAGCTTGGCCTCCGGCAGCACTAATAATTCACCCCTCCACTTT. This codes for CASSLASGSTNNSPLHF.

The gene calls are TRBV7-2 and TRBJ2-7; 10 bases are a match to TRBD2. V lost 4 bases and J lost 6; bases outside the gene matches: 6. CDR1 and CDR2 from the germline V gene are SGHTA and FQGNSA. CDR3 size: 14 residues. The CDR3 region is CASSWSGGAGEQYV. The CDR3 bases are TGTGCCAGCAGCTGGAGCGGGGGGGCCGGCGAGCAGTACGTC.